The 16 T cell receptor beta chains in this list originate from one sample, sequenced in a study of blood T cell repertoires in COVID-19. This table comes from immunoSEQ multiplex PCR, and its TCRdb copy is limited to in-frame clones, with some not included. The sample records about 130,000 clones, nearly 70% being singletons. Sequencing input: peripheral blood. Every receptor here comes from a woman in her 70s with acute or convalescent COVID-19.

This clone is a singleton in its sample. The chain employs TRBV28 and TRBJ2-3; 9 bases align to TRBD2. J was trimmed by 0 bases and V by 6 bases; bases with no gene match: 7. The CDR3 totals 16 residues. Germline-derived CDR1 and CDR2 are MDHEN and SYDVKM. The CDR3 here is CASSGQGLASTDTQYF. CDR3 nucleotides: TGTGCCAGCAGCGGCCAGGGACTAGCAAGCACAGATACGCAGTATTTT.

V is TRBV7-2 and J is TRBJ1-6, with D hard to call. The CDR3 consists of 16 residues. Per the germline V gene, CDR1 is SGHTA and CDR2 is FQGNSA. The germline V and J ends were trimmed by 8 bases and 6 bases, with 20 bases remaining between them. The CDR3 region has the DNA TGTGCCAGCGCCCGGCGGGGAGTCGCTAGTAATTCACCCCTCCACTTT. Translating it yields CASARRGVASNSPLHF. The entire variable domain, with the rest obtained from reference TRBV7-2 and TRBJ1-6, is as follows: GAGVSQSPSNKVTEKGKDVELRCDPISGHTALYWYRQSLGQGLEFLIYFQGNSAPDKSGLPSDRFSAERTGGSVSTLTIQRTQQEDSAVYLCASARRGVASNSPLHFGNGTRLTVT.

The rearrangement links TRBV14 to TRBJ2-7; 8 bases align to TRBD1. Germline CDR1 and CDR2: SGHDN and FVKESK. The CDR3 runs 14 residues. The ends lost 4 bases at V and 3 bases at J; junction bases unmatched: 5. CDR3 amino acids: CASSLGQGSYEQYF. The CDR3, as DNA: TGTGCCAGCAGCCTTGGACAGGGAAGCTACGAGCAGTACTTC. Supplemented by reference TRBV14 and TRBJ2-7, the full variable domain reads EAGVTQFPSHSVIEKGQTVTLRCDPISGHDNLYWYRRVMGKEIKFLLHFVKESKQDESGMPNNRFLAERTGGTYSTLKVQPAELEDSGVYFCASSLGQGSYEQYFGPGTRLTVT.

This clone was detected once. The chain joins TRBV9 to TRBJ1-2; D is possibly TRBD1 (6 bases). In germline, CDR1 is SGDLS, CDR2 YYNGEE. Deletions cut 0 bases from V and 3 bases from J, with 9 bases between. This CDR3 comprises 14 residues. The CDR3 DNA reads TGTGCCAGCAGCGTAGTTCAGGGGCACTATGGCTACACCTTC. Protein product: CASSVVQGHYGYTF.

The table lists this clone with a few counts. In DNA, the CDR3 is TGTGCCAGCAGCTTAGGGGTCCTAGCGGGGGGGGCCAAAAACATTCAGTACTTC. It encodes CASSLGVLAGGAKNIQYF. The rearrangement joins TRBV11-2 to TRBJ2-4; 12 bases are a match to TRBD2. Germline CDR1 SGHAT, CDR2 FQNNGV. The CDR3 is 18 residues long. J gave up 1 base and V 1 base, and 5 bases lay outside the gene matches.

J is TRBJ1-1 and V is TRBV29-1; a possible D gene is TRBD1 (5 bases). The V end lost 5 bases, the J end lost 1 base, and 11 bases lay between the germline ends. The CDR3 contains 13 residues. The germline V gene has CDR1 SQVTM and CDR2 ANQGSEA. The CDR3 reads CSVQTDPNTEAFF. The CDR3 DNA follows: TGCAGCGTTCAGACAGACCCGAACACTGAAGCTTTCTTT. The variable domain in full, with the rest retrieved from reference TRBV29-1 and TRBJ1-1, is SAVISQKPSRDICQRGTSLTIQCQVDSQVTMMFWYRQQPGQSLTLIATANQGSEATYESGFVIDKFPISRPNLTFSTLTVSNMSPEDSSIYLCSVQTDPNTEAFFGQGTRLTVV.

The chain uses TRBV5-1 and TRBJ1-6; no clear D. The CDR3 runs 15 residues. Germline V gene data show CDR1 as SGHRS and CDR2 as YFSETQ. The V end lost 0 bases, the J end lost 7 bases, and 11 bases lay between the germline ends. CDR3 loop: CASSLAVGGNSPLHF. The CDR3 DNA is TGCGCCAGCAGCTTGGCTGTCGGAGGGAATTCACCCCTCCACTTT.

This clone has more than one count but fewer than ten. The V call is TRBV7-6, the J call TRBJ1-4; D possibly corresponds to TRBD1 (5 bases). Trimming stripped 5 bases from V and 5 bases from J, with 12 bases between. CDR1 is SGHVS and CDR2 is FNYEAQ in the germline V gene. This CDR3 comprises 14 residues. The CDR3 sequence: CASSGGRGNEKLFF. CDR3 DNA sequence: TGTGCCAGCAGCGGCGGGCGGGGGAATGAAAAACTGTTTTTT.

The CDR3 DNA follows: TGTGCCAGCAGTCCAGGGGGCGCGGAGACCCAGTACTTC. Its protein product is CASSPGGAETQYF. J is TRBJ2-5 and V is TRBV6-2 or TRBV6-3, with 8 nucleotides matching TRBD1. The CDR3 runs to 13 residues. Germline V gene lookup returns CDR1 MNHEY and CDR2 SVGEGT. J gave up 5 bases and V 5 bases, and 4 bases lay outside the gene matches.

The rearrangement uses TRBV30 and TRBJ1-2; the match to TRBD1 covers 7 bases. Germline values: CDR1 GTSNPN, CDR2 SVGIG (reference sequence). The CDR3 sequence is 12 residues long. V gave up 8 bases and J gave up 4 bases; unmatched junction bases: 7. CDR3 DNA sequence: TGTGCCGGATACAGGGGTGGCTATGGCTACACCTTC. Translation gives CAGYRGGYGYTF.

This clone occurred a few times. The gene calls are TRBV6-5 and TRBJ1-1; D remains unclear. The V gene's germline CDR1 is MNHEY and CDR2 SVGAGI. Trimming removed 6 bases at V and 4 bases at J, with 9 bases between. The CDR3 contains 12 residues. This CDR3 reads CASSGLSTEAFF. CDR3 nucleotides: TGTGCCAGCAGCGGACTGAGCACTGAAGCTTTCTTT.

The chain joins TRBV10-2 to TRBJ2-7, with TRBD2 as a possible D gene (6 bases). The CDR3 runs to 14 residues. In germline, CDR1 is WSHSY, CDR2 SAAADI. With 6 bases removed from V and 3 bases from J, the gap between germline ends came to 15 bases. The CDR3 DNA reads TGCGCCAGCAGCGCCGGGACGGGACTCTACGAGCAGTACTTC. Translated, it gives CASSAGTGLYEQYF.

The chain is built from TRBV28 and TRBJ2-7, with 7 bases identical to TRBD2. J was trimmed by 2 bases and V by 7 bases; bases with no gene match: 5. The germline gives CDR1 MDHEN, CDR2 SYDVKM. The CDR3 has 13 amino acids. Written as DNA, the CDR3 is TGTGCCAGCATTAAAAGCGGGACCTACGAGCAGTACTTC. Protein sequence: CASIKSGTYEQYF.

The chain is built from TRBV13 and TRBJ1-1; D is uncertain. CDR1 and CDR2 from the germline V gene are PRHDT and FYEKMQ (reference sequence). V lost 2 bases and J lost 4, with 8 bases in between. The CDR3 length is 13 residues. The CDR3 is CASSLYSRTEAFF. The CDR3 DNA follows: TGTGCCAGCAGCTTATACAGTCGCACTGAAGCTTTCTTT.

The rearrangement links TRBV11-3 to TRBJ2-1; D gene ambiguous. The V gene's germline CDR1 is SGHNT and CDR2 YENEEA. Trimming removed 0 bases at V and 7 bases at J, with 7 bases between. The CDR3 sequence is 13 residues long. Here the CDR3 reads CASSLDFGNEQFF. CDR3 nucleotides: TGTGCCAGCAGCTTAGATTTCGGTAATGAGCAGTTCTTC.

The chain uses TRBV19 and TRBJ2-7, with TRBD1 as a possible D gene (5 bases). Trimming took 5 bases from V and 8 from J, leaving 28 bases between them. Germline CDR1 and CDR2: LNHDA and SQIVND (reference sequence). This CDR3 is built from 17 residues. The DNA of the CDR3 is TGTGCCAGTAGTCCGTACCGTTCGGACAAGCTCCCCAACAAGCAGTACTTC. Protein: CASSPYRSDKLPNKQYF. The whole variable domain, remainder taken from reference TRBV19 and TRBJ2-7, is DGGITQSPKYLFRKEGQNVTLSCEQNLNHDAMYWYRQDPGQGLRLIYYSQIVNDFQKGDIAEGYSVSREKKESFPLTVTSAQKNPTAFYLCASSPYRSDKLPNKQYFGPGTRLTVT.